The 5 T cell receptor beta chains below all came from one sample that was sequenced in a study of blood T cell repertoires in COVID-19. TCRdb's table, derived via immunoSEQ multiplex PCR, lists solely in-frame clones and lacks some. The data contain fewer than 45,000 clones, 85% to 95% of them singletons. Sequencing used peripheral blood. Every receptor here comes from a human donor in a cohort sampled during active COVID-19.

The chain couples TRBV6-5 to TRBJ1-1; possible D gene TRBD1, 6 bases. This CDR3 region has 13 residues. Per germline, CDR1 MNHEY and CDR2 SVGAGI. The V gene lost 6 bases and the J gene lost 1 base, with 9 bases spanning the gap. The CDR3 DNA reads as TGTGCCAGCAGGGCGACAGGGAACACTGAAGCTTTCTTT. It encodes CASRATGNTEAFF.

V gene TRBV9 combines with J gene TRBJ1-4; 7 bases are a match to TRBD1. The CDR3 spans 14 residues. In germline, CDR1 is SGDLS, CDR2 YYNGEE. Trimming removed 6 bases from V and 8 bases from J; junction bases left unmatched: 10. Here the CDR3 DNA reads TGTGCCAGCAACAAGGGGGCCGGGAACGAAAAACTGTTTTTT. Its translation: CASNKGAGNEKLFF.

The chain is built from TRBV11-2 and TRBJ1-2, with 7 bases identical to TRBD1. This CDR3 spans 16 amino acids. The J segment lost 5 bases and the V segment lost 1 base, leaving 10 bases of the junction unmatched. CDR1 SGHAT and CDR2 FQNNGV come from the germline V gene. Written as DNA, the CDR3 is TGTGCCAGCAGCTTAGTATCGTACCGACAGGGTTATGGCTACACCTTC. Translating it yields CASSLVSYRQGYGYTF.

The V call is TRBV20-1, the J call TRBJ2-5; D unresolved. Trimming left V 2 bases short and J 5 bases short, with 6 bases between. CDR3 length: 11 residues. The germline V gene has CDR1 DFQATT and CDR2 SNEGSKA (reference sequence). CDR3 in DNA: TGCAGTGCTAGACCCGAGGAGACCCAGTACTTC. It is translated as CSARPEETQYF.

DNA for the CDR3: TGTGCCAGCAGCTTTGACAGGAGCTCCTACAATGAGCAGTTCTTC. Protein product: CASSFDRSSYNEQFF. The chain links TRBV5-8 to TRBJ2-1; possible D gene TRBD1, 6 bases. V dropped 2 bases and J dropped 0 bases, with 9 bases sitting between them. This CDR3 spans 15 amino acids. Germline CDR1 and CDR2: SGHTS and YDEGEE.